These 12 T cell receptor beta chains were sequenced from one sample in a study of tumor-infiltrating lymphocytes in oesophageal squamous cell carcinoma. TCRdb passed the PCR reads through MiXCR, listing each CDR3 protein once. The sample lists 20,000 or so distinct CDR3 sequences, around 43% occurring once. Specimen: normal esophageal tissue next to the tumor. These receptors originate from a female donor with esophageal squamous cell carcinoma.

In its sample, this clonotype is medium-sized. J is TRBJ2-1 and V is TRBV5-5; 15 positions agree with TRBD2. V shed 4 bases and J 3 bases; nucleotides not matched to a gene: 8. Germline CDR1 reads SGHKS; CDR2 reads YYEKEE (reference sequence). This CDR3 comprises 18 residues. Here the CDR3 DNA reads TGTGCCAGCAGCCAAGGACTAGCGGGGGGGCTTAACTACAATGAGCAGTTCTTC. It is translated as CASSQGLAGGLNYNEQFF.

This clonotype was recorded at least ten times. The chain is built from TRBV5-1 and TRBJ2-7; D is uncertain. The CDR3 loop spans 15 amino acids. The germline V gene has CDR1 SGHRS and CDR2 YFSETQ. The V gene lost 0 bases and the J gene lost 3 bases, with 13 bases spanning the gap. CDR3 in DNA: TGCGCCAGCAGCTTGGCCGGGCACGGAATCTACGAGCAGTACTTC. It codes for CASSLAGHGIYEQYF.

This clonotype was counted ten times or more. A much larger clonotype is one base distant, so this may be a read error. The rearrangement uses TRBV7-9 and TRBJ2-5; 10 nucleotides align to TRBD1. CDR1 and CDR2 from the germline V gene are SEHNR and FQNEAQ (reference sequence). The CDR3 is 18 amino acids. The trim removed 1 base at V and 11 bases at J, leaving 19 bases unmatched. CDR3 nucleotide sequence: TGTGCCAGCAGCTTAGGATTACCGGGACAGGGGATTCTCAATGAGCAGTACTTC. Protein sequence: CASSLGLPGQGILNEQYF.

J is TRBJ1-2 and V is TRBV12-3 or TRBV12-4; D perhaps matches TRBD1 (6 bases). The CDR3 length is 14 residues. V dropped 3 bases and J dropped 8 bases, with 16 bases sitting between them. In nucleotides, the CDR3 is TGTGCCAGCAGTTTTGGGGGGGGGGCTGGGGGCTACACCTTC. Translating it yields CASSFGGGAGGYTF.

This rearrangement joins TRBV3-1 to TRBJ2-5; D is ambiguous. The CDR3 has 14 amino acids. In germline, CDR1 is LGHDT, CDR2 YNNKEL (reference sequence). Trimming cost V 5 bases and J 1 base, with 11 bases left between them. The DNA of the CDR3 is TGTGCCAGCAGCGTCATCCGGGCCCAAGAGACCCAGTACTTC. Encoded protein: CASSVIRAQETQYF.

This chain connects TRBV27 to TRBJ2-1, with 12 bases identical to TRBD2. The end of the DNA is better explained by TRBJ2-7, so the J call may be wrong. Germline lookup yields CDR1 MNHEY and CDR2 SMNVEV (reference sequence). The CDR3 spans 17 residues. The CDR3 DNA follows: TGTGCCAACAGAGCCGGGACTAGCGGGCCTAGCACAGATACGCAGTACTTC. This encodes CANRAGTSGPSTDTQYF.

This clonotype occurred many times. The V and J genes are TRBV5-6 and TRBJ2-1, with no clear D. The CDR3 length is 11 residues. V was trimmed by 2 bases and J by 6 bases, leaving 3 bases between them. Per the germline V gene, CDR1 is SGHDT and CDR2 is YYEEEE. CDR3 DNA sequence: TGTGCCAGCAGCTTATTCAATGAGCAGTTCTTC. It specifies CASSLFNEQFF.

The chain carries TRBV7-6 and TRBJ2-5; possible D gene TRBD2, 6 bases. The J call may be faulty, since TRBJ2-1 better matches the DNA end. Per germline, CDR1 SGHVS and CDR2 FNYEAQ. There are 14 residues in the CDR3. In DNA, the CDR3 is TGTGCCAGCAGCTTAGCTGGAAGCGGGCTTGAGCAGTTCTTC. Translated, it gives CASSLAGSGLEQFF.

This clonotype turned up a few times. The chain couples TRBV6-2 or TRBV6-3 to TRBJ2-1; D may be TRBD2 (6 bases). Judging by the DNA end, TRBJ2-7 fits better; the J call may be wrong. Germline V lookup: CDR1 MNHEY, CDR2 SVGEGT. This CDR3 is built from 15 residues. The DNA of the CDR3 is TGTGCCAGCAGTTACGGAGCGGGCCGTCCCTACGAGCAGTACTTC. Encoded protein: CASSYGAGRPYEQYF.

A word on this clonotype: The conserved phenylalanine or tryptophan normally closing the CDR3 is absent here, so this likely arose from a read error. No DNA is shown, since the ends of the CDR3 on it are uncertain; the CDR3 is the one TCRdb lists. The chain employs TRBV7-2 and TRBJ2-6; TRBD2 reflects the table's D call only, with no check against the DNA. Germline V gene data show CDR1 as SGHTA and CDR2 as FQGNSA. With termini counted, the CDR3 has 16 amino acids. The chain's CDR3 is CASSSQSGRSGYTFGA.

The V and J genes are TRBV6-6 and TRBJ2-7; D could derive from TRBD1 or TRBD2 (5 bases each). Trimming stripped 0 bases from V and 7 bases from J, with 16 bases between. CDR3 length equals 15 residues. Germline V gene sequence: CDR1 MNHNY, CDR2 SVGAGI (reference sequence). The CDR3 DNA reads as TGTGCCAGCAGTTACTCGAGGGACGGTCTCAATGAGCAGTACTTC. It encodes CASSYSRDGLNEQYF.

This clonotype was seen at least ten times. The chain joins TRBV4-1 to TRBJ2-7; 11 nucleotides align to TRBD2. Germline CDR1 is MGHRA and CDR2 is YSYEKL. With V trimmed by 2 bases and J by 2 bases, 2 bases remained unmatched. CDR3 length: 15 amino acids. CDR3 residues: CASSQLLAGAYEQYF. CDR3 in DNA: TGCGCCAGCAGCCAATTACTAGCGGGGGCCTACGAGCAGTACTTC.